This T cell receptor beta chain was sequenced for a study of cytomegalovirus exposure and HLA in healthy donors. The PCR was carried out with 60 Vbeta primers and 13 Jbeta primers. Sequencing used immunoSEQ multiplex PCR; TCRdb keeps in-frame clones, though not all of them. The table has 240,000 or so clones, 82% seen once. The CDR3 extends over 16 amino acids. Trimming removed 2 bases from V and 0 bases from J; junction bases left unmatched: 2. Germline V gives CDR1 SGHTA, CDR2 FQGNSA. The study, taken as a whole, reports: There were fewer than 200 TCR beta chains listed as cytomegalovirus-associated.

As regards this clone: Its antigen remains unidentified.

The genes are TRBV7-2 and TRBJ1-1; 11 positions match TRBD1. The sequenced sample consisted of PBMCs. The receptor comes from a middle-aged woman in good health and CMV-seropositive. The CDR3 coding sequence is TGTGCCAGCAGCTTAAGGACAGGGGGCATGAACACTGAAGCTTTCTTT. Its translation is CASSLRTGGMNTEAFF.